The T cell receptor (beta chain) described here comes from a study of patients and donors after allogeneic stem cell transplantation. TCRdb recomputed calls from the RT-PCR reads with MiXCR, one row per CDR3 protein. The data show 150,000 to 200,000 distinct CDR3 sequences, about a quarter seen once. The V gene end was trimmed by 3 bases and the J gene end by 6 bases; junction bases not matched to a gene: 5. Germline V gene data show CDR1 as SGHRS and CDR2 as YFSETQ. The CDR3 has 14 amino acids. J is TRBJ2-2 and V is TRBV5-1; 7 bases are a match to TRBD1. Sequencing used blood, either unsorted or a sorted T cell fraction (not recorded which). This TCR was sampled from a human donor who was either an allogeneic HSCT recipient or a stem cell or donor lymphocyte infusion donor (not recorded which). It is not recorded whose cells these are; they may come from a transplant donor. This CDR3 reads CASSSDREPGELFF. CDR3 sequence (DNA): TGCGCCAGCAGCTCCGACAGGGAGCCCGGGGAGCTGTTTTTT. Drawing the rest from reference TRBV5-1 and TRBJ2-2, the complete variable domain is KAGVTQTPRYLIKTRGQQVTLSCSPISGHRSVSWYQQTPGQGLQFLFEYFSETQRNKGNFPGRFSGRQFSNSRSEMNVSTLELGDSALYLCASSSDREPGELFFGEGSRLTVL.